These 29 T cell receptor beta chains were all obtained from the same sample, sequenced in a study of OX40 agonist ivuxolimab in advanced cancers. The data were produced by immunoSEQ multiplex PCR, yet TCRdb's version contains in-frame clones alone and is incomplete. Among roughly 90,000 clones listed, roughly 91% were seen once. The source was CD4+ or CD8+ T cells sorted from blood, collected in a trial of the OX40 agonist ivuxolimab. These receptors were collected from an adult with an advanced solid tumor such as melanoma, head and neck, liver or kidney cancer.

This clone came up once. The chain uses TRBV27 and TRBJ2-7; TRBD1 might be the D (5 bases). The V gene lost 6 bases and the J gene lost 6 bases, with 15 bases spanning the gap. This CDR3 has 13 amino acids. Germline V gene sequence: CDR1 MNHEY, CDR2 SMNVEV (reference sequence). The CDR3 region is CASRTSGLGEQYF. DNA for the CDR3: TGTGCCAGCAGGACTTCAGGGTTAGGCGAGCAGTACTTC.

The chain carries TRBV28 and TRBJ1-3, with D possibly TRBD1 on 5 matching bases. The CDR3 has 17 amino acids. Germline V gene sequence: CDR1 MDHEN, CDR2 SYDVKM. Trimming shortened V by 3 bases and J by 0 bases, and 15 bases separated the two germline ends. In DNA form, the CDR3 reads TGTGCCAGCAGTTTTCCCGGTCAGGGATACTCTGGAAACACCATATATTTT. It is translated as CASSFPGQGYSGNTIYF.

J is TRBJ2-4 and V is TRBV7-2, with D perhaps matching TRBD1 or TRBD2 (6 bases each). Germline V gene data show CDR1 as SGHTA and CDR2 as FQGNSA. The ends were cut back, 1 base at V and 5 bases at J, with 12 bases in the middle. The CDR3 contains 15 residues. The CDR3 sequence: CASSLVSGGENIQYF. CDR3 DNA: TGTGCCAGCAGCTTAGTTTCCGGGGGCGAAAACATTCAGTACTTC.

The chain uses TRBV27 and TRBJ1-1; 7 bases line up with TRBD1. V lost 2 bases and J lost 1; bases outside the gene matches: 4. The CDR3 is made up of 15 amino acids. Germline loops: CDR1 MNHEY, CDR2 SMNVEV (reference sequence). In DNA form, the CDR3 reads TGTGCCAGCAGTTTAAGGGACAGATCGAACACTGAAGCTTTCTTT. Translating gives CASSLRDRSNTEAFF.

V is TRBV9 and J is TRBJ2-3; D call uncertain. V was trimmed by 0 bases and J by 6 bases, leaving 8 bases between them. CDR1 SGDLS and CDR2 YYNGEE come from the germline V gene. The CDR3 extends over 13 amino acids. CDR3 sequence reads: CASSVGSPDTQYF. CDR3 sequence (DNA): TGTGCCAGCAGCGTAGGTAGCCCGGATACGCAGTATTTT.

CDR3: CASSQDPRGRGERLYF. The DNA of the CDR3 is TGCGCCAGCAGCCAAGATCCACGCGGGAGGGGTGAAAGACTTTACTTC. This sequence joins TRBV4-1 and TRBJ2-7, with TRBD2 matching 9 bases. This CDR3 is 16 amino acids long. Germline V gene lookup returns CDR1 MGHRA and CDR2 YSYEKL. With 0 bases clipped from V and 13 bases from J, the junction kept 16 bases outside the gene matches.

The chain links TRBV5-1 to TRBJ2-1; 7 bases fit TRBD2. Per the germline V gene, CDR1 is SGHRS and CDR2 is YFSETQ. CDR3 length: 15 residues. Trimming cost V 2 bases and J 4 bases; bases outside gene matches: 6. The chain's CDR3 is CASSLFAGVYNEQFF. DNA for the CDR3: TGCGCCAGCAGCTTATTTGCGGGAGTGTACAATGAGCAGTTCTTC.

V gene TRBV5-4 combines with J gene TRBJ2-1; D may be TRBD2 (6 bases). This CDR3 is 15 amino acids long. Per germline, CDR1 SGHNT and CDR2 YYREEE (reference sequence). Deletions cut 2 bases from V and 8 bases from J, with 17 bases between. Here the CDR3 DNA reads TGTGCCAGCAGCTTTCAAGCGGTGGGGGGTGATGAGCAGTTCTTC. Amino acid sequence: CASSFQAVGGDEQFF.

This chain uses TRBV4-3 with TRBJ2-7; possibly TRBD1 for D (6 bases). Trimming stripped 0 bases from V and 6 bases from J, with 18 bases between. The germline V gene encodes CDR1 LGHNA and CDR2 YSLEER. The CDR3 is 16 residues long. The CDR3 bases are TGCGCCAGCAGCCAAGATTTCGGGACAAGTTCTACCGAGCAGTACTTC. This gives the protein CASSQDFGTSSTEQYF.

With regard to this clone: Additional DNA sequences in this sample encode the identical CDR3. This chain links TRBV6-6 with TRBJ1-6; 8 positions match TRBD1. V was pared by 5 bases and J by 5 bases, with 5 bases of the junction left unmatched. CDR3 length equals 15 residues. Germline CDR1 is MNHNY and CDR2 is SVGAGI (reference sequence). The CDR3 bases are TGTGCCAGCAGTCGCGGGACAGGAGATAATTCACCCCTCCACTTT. This encodes CASSRGTGDNSPLHF.

Worth noting for this clone: This CDR3 fails to terminate in the conserved phenylalanine or tryptophan, so it likely reflects a read error. Because the CDR3's place on the DNA is in doubt, the DNA is left out and the CDR3 is given as listed by TCRdb. The J gene is TRBJ1-1, the V gene TRBV19. The CDR3 comprises 9 residues, both ends counted. CDR1 is LNHDA and CDR2 is SQIVND in the germline V gene (reference sequence). The CDR3 is CASSIGGLR.

V usage is TRBV20-1 and J usage is TRBJ1-4; D remains ambiguous. There are 11 residues in the CDR3. Germline CDR1 is DFQATT and CDR2 is SNEGSKA (reference sequence). V dropped 7 bases and J dropped 8 bases, with 11 bases sitting between them. This chain's CDR3 is CSVPVGEKLFF. The DNA for the CDR3 is TGCAGTGTTCCTGTGGGAGAAAAACTGTTTTTT.

The table lists this clone with a count of one. This chain uses TRBV5-6 with TRBJ1-1; 7 positions agree with TRBD1. The germline V gene encodes CDR1 SGHDT and CDR2 YYEEEE. This CDR3 is built from 13 residues. Trimming removed 4 bases from V and 6 bases from J; junction bases left unmatched: 6. DNA for the CDR3: TGTGCCAGCAGCAAAAACAGGGGCGCTGAAGCTTTCTTT. It specifies CASSKNRGAEAFF.

The CDR3 nucleotides are TGTGCCAGCAGTTCACCGGGACAGCTATACGAGCAGTACTTC. Protein: CASSSPGQLYEQYF. The chain recombines TRBV28 with TRBJ2-7; 7 nucleotides agree with TRBD1. The ends lost 4 bases at V and 4 bases at J; junction bases unmatched: 7. This CDR3 has 14 residues. Germline CDR1 MDHEN, CDR2 SYDVKM.

The chain links TRBV11-2 to TRBJ2-3; D gene unclear. Germline-derived CDR1 and CDR2 are SGHAT and FQNNGV. The ends were cut back, 3 bases at V and 1 base at J, with 11 bases in the middle. This CDR3 is built from 15 residues. The CDR3 bases are TGTGCCAGCAGCTTCTTGTACACAGGCACAGATACGCAGTATTTT. This gives the protein CASSFLYTGTDTQYF. Drawing the rest from reference TRBV11-2 and TRBJ2-3, the complete variable domain is EAGVAQSPRYKIIEKRQSVAFWCNPISGHATLYWYQQILGQGPKLLIQFQNNGVVDDSQLPKDRFSAERLKGVDSTLKIQPAKLEDSAVYLCASSFLYTGTDTQYFGPGTRLTVL.

The chain carries TRBV28 and TRBJ1-4, with D unclear. CDR3 length: 15 residues. The germline V gene has CDR1 MDHEN and CDR2 SYDVKM. The V and J ends lost 6 bases and 0 bases respectively, with 11 bases between them. The CDR3 here is CASRSRLSTNEKLFF. The CDR3, as DNA: TGTGCCAGCAGGTCCCGACTGTCAACTAATGAAAAACTGTTTTTT.

CDR3 sequence: CASSLAGATYNEQFF. DNA for the CDR3: TGCGCCAGCAGCTTGGCGGGGGCAACCTACAATGAGCAGTTCTTC. This chain uses TRBV5-1 with TRBJ2-1; tentatively, D is TRBD1 or TRBD2 (6 bases each). With 0 bases removed from V and 2 bases from J, the gap between germline ends came to 9 bases. Germline V gene data show CDR1 as SGHRS and CDR2 as YFSETQ. The CDR3 has 15 amino acids.

The chain couples TRBV4-1 to TRBJ2-7; the match to TRBD2 covers 10 bases. CDR1 and CDR2 from the germline V gene are MGHRA and YSYEKL. This CDR3 is built from 15 residues. V was pared by 0 bases and J by 2 bases, with 1 base of the junction left unmatched. The CDR3 region is CASSQELAGTYEQYF. DNA for the CDR3: TGCGCCAGCAGCCAAGAACTAGCGGGAACCTACGAGCAGTACTTC.

The J gene is TRBJ2-2, the V gene TRBV28; TRBD2 might be the D (7 bases). Germline assignment: CDR1 MDHEN and CDR2 SYDVKM. Trimming left V 6 bases short and J 4 bases short, with 12 bases between. This CDR3 has 14 amino acids. CDR3 loop: CASRGGQSTGELFF. The CDR3 bases are TGTGCCAGCAGGGGGGGGCAGAGCACCGGGGAGCTGTTTTTT.

This clone was seen once. The V and J genes are TRBV14 and TRBJ1-3; D not certain. The germline V gene has CDR1 SGHDN and CDR2 FVKESK. The CDR3 runs to 16 residues. The V gene lost 1 base and the J gene lost 0 bases, with 10 bases spanning the gap. The CDR3 sequence is CASSQGFPNSGNTIYF. The CDR3 DNA reads TGTGCCAGCAGCCAAGGGTTCCCGAACTCTGGAAACACCATATATTTT. Combining the CDR3 with reference TRBV14 and TRBJ1-3 gives the whole variable domain EAGVTQFPSHSVIEKGQTVTLRCDPISGHDNLYWYRRVMGKEIKFLLHFVKESKQDESGMPNNRFLAERTGGTYSTLKVQPAELEDSGVYFCASSQGFPNSGNTIYFGEGSWLTVV.

The CDR3 sequence: CASSSGAGVLQETQYF. In DNA form, the CDR3 reads TGTGCCAGCAGTTCCGGAGCGGGGGTACTACAAGAGACCCAGTACTTC. The chain recombines TRBV6-5 with TRBJ2-5, with 8 bases matching TRBD2. Germline V gene data show CDR1 as MNHEY and CDR2 as SVGAGI. This CDR3 spans 16 amino acids. The trim removed 4 bases at V and 2 bases at J, leaving 9 bases unmatched.

This rearrangement joins TRBV30 to TRBJ2-7; weak D call: TRBD1 (6 bases). CDR1 and CDR2 from the germline V gene are GTSNPN and SVGIG (reference sequence). There are 12 residues in the CDR3. Deletions cut 0 bases from V and 4 bases from J, with 7 bases between. The CDR3 sequence is CAWSVQGYEQYF. In DNA form, the CDR3 reads TGTGCCTGGAGTGTACAGGGATACGAGCAGTACTTC.

The chain has TRBV5-1 and TRBJ1-4; tentatively, D is TRBD1 (5 bases). This CDR3 comprises 14 residues. Germline assignment: CDR1 SGHRS and CDR2 YFSETQ. V lost 0 bases and J lost 4, with 7 bases in between. The CDR3: CASSLVGVNEKLFF. DNA for the CDR3: TGCGCCAGCAGCTTGGTAGGGGTTAATGAAAAACTGTTTTTT. Drawing the rest from reference TRBV5-1 and TRBJ1-4, the complete variable domain is KAGVTQTPRYLIKTRGQQVTLSCSPISGHRSVSWYQQTPGQGLQFLFEYFSETQRNKGNFPGRFSGRQFSNSRSEMNVSTLELGDSALYLCASSLVGVNEKLFFGSGTQLSVL.

V gene TRBV7-2 combines with J gene TRBJ2-3; D call uncertain. The germline V and J ends were trimmed by 3 bases and 0 bases, with 10 bases remaining between them. Germline V gives CDR1 SGHTA, CDR2 FQGNSA. The CDR3 totals 15 residues. The CDR3 DNA reads as TGTGCCAGCAGCTTTGCGCCCTCTAGCACAGATACGCAGTATTTT. The encoded protein is CASSFAPSSTDTQYF.

The CDR3 DNA reads TGTGCCAGTAGTATAGATCCCCTAGAGACCCAGTACTTC. This codes for CASSIDPLETQYF. The genes are TRBV19 and TRBJ2-5; no clear D gene. The length of the CDR3 is 13 residues. Per the germline V gene, CDR1 is LNHDA and CDR2 is SQIVND (reference sequence). Trimming shortened V by 0 bases and J by 4 bases, and 6 bases separated the two germline ends.

The genes are TRBV2 and TRBJ2-4; 7 bases line up with TRBD1. The germline V gene encodes CDR1 SNHLY and CDR2 FYNNEI. The ends lost 4 bases at V and 6 bases at J; junction bases unmatched: 9. The CDR3 length is 15 residues. CDR3 protein: CASSGQGNEGNIQYF. The CDR3 nucleotides are TGTGCCAGCAGTGGACAGGGCAACGAGGGAAACATTCAGTACTTC.

This chain links TRBV6-5 with TRBJ2-5; D may be TRBD2 (5 bases). The CDR3 runs to 15 residues. Trimming stripped 5 bases from V and 2 bases from J, with 15 bases between. From germline, CDR1 is MNHEY and CDR2 SVGAGI. CDR3 sequence (DNA): TGTGCCAGCAGTCCAGGTTGGGCGGGTCAAGAGACCCAGTACTTC. This encodes CASSPGWAGQETQYF.

The CDR3 reads CATSTASGPYEQYF. The CDR3 bases are TGTGCCACCAGCACGGCTAGCGGGCCGTACGAGCAGTACTTC. The chain combines TRBV15 with TRBJ2-7, with 8 bases fitting TRBD2. The junction had 6 bases not matched to a gene; V was cut back by 4 bases and J by 4 bases. Germline CDR1 LNHNV, CDR2 YYDKDF (reference sequence). The CDR3 contains 14 residues.

This chain links TRBV18 with TRBJ1-1, with TRBD1 as a possible D gene (5 bases). This CDR3 region has 12 residues. V gave up 4 bases and J gave up 8 bases, with 11 bases separating them. Germline V gives CDR1 KGHSH, CDR2 LQKENI. Here the CDR3 reads CASSLVPGEAFF. The CDR3 bases are TGTGCCAGCTCACTGGTCCCAGGGGAAGCTTTCTTT.